The rows below give T cell receptor beta chains drawn from one sample of a study of CXCR3-negative and CXCR3-positive naive CD8 T cells. From the 5' RACE reads, TCRdb lists one entry per CDR3 protein and no DNA. The table for this sample gives 8,000 or so distinct CDR3 sequences. The source material was naive CXCR3- CD8+ T cells from blood. All receptors derive from a human donor in good health. Some clones in this sample may be carry-over from other donors' samples. Each CDR3 is given with its conserved first and last residue. Expanded clones get a size class; other rows say once, few or many, or leave the size out.

clone_size j_call v_call cdr3_length cdr3_aa
medium-sized TRBJ1-3 TRBV29-1 13 CSVRGPSGNTIYF
- TRBJ2-3 TRBV28 12 CASTGSTDTQYF
- TRBJ1-2 TRBV20-1 14 CSARMAGGNYGYTF
- TRBJ2-3 TRBV6-1 16 CASSELDRRAEDTQYF
medium-sized TRBJ2-7 TRBV14 15 CASSQGAGGLDEQYF
- TRBJ1-2 TRBV29-1 11 CSVVRLNGYTF
medium-sized TRBJ2-3 TRBV29-1 15 CSADGGPPSTDTQYF
- TRBJ2-2 TRBV19 11 CASSQSGELFF
- TRBJ2-3 TRBV2 15 CASTGLRRGTDTQYF
- TRBJ2-3 TRBV5-5 19 CASSPGGAGGSLRADTQYF
- TRBJ2-7 TRBV2 15 CASSLPTGYRYEQYF
medium-sized TRBJ2-5 TRBV21-1 19 CASSNYPGLAGVPGETQYF
- TRBJ2-7 TRBV28 14 CASSRRTGAYEQYF
medium-sized TRBJ2-5 TRBV6-2/TRBV6-3 14 CASSLLAVEETQYF
- TRBJ2-7 TRBV11-2 16 CASSLDRLAGDYEQYF
- TRBJ2-1 TRBV11-1 13 CASSRDFGDEQFF
- TRBJ2-7 TRBV27 13 CASSFYGDYEQYF
- TRBJ2-7 TRBV25-1 13 CASSDSGLREQYF
medium-sized TRBJ2-1 TRBV5-5 15 CASSLRTGGGNEQFF
- TRBJ2-7 TRBV28 12 CASSFPEYEQYF
- TRBJ2-2 TRBV5-1 12 CASSPETGELFF
medium-sized TRBJ1-1 TRBV5-1 13 CASSLNGGAEAFF
- TRBJ2-5 TRBV5-1 14 CASSFFSTEETQYF
- TRBJ2-7 TRBV12-3/TRBV12-4 12 CASSGDTKEQYF
medium-sized TRBJ2-7 TRBV29-1 13 CSVRTGGIYEQYF
medium-sized TRBJ2-7 TRBV29-1 15 CSVARTGTGVYEQYF
- TRBJ2-7 TRBV5-4 13 CASSLDRVYEQYF
medium-sized TRBJ2-3 TRBV11-2 15 CASSPRPDTSDTQYF
- TRBJ2-1 TRBV7-6 15 CASSPLAGDYNEQFF
medium-sized TRBJ2-3 TRBV5-1 15 CASSPGQGGPDTQYF
- TRBJ1-6 TRBV13 15 CASSSVGTANSPLHF
- TRBJ2-6 TRBV13 14 CASSLSSGGNVLTF
- TRBJ2-2 TRBV11-2 16 CASSLEWGPDTGELFF
medium-sized TRBJ2-1 TRBV7-7 15 CASSLGVSSYNEQFF
medium-sized TRBJ2-1 TRBV7-9 15 CASSPREVQGNEQFF
- TRBJ2-1 TRBV29-1 15 CSVEGRDNIYNEQFF
- TRBJ2-1 TRBV27 14 CASSNWREYNEQFF
- TRBJ1-1 TRBV29-1 12 CSVEEANTEAFF
medium-sized TRBJ2-1 TRBV12-5 12 CASGLASNEQFF
- TRBJ1-4 TRBV9 15 CASSGTRGGGEKLFF
- TRBJ2-1 TRBV14 13 CASSQGGYNEQFF
- TRBJ2-3 TRBV29-1 16 CSVDGTSGRVTNTQYF
- TRBJ2-7 TRBV29-1 14 CSVVAPGGLYEQYF
medium-sized TRBJ1-3 TRBV28 17 CASSLVDRLYSGNTIYF
- TRBJ2-7 TRBV7-9 15 CASSAGSACLYEQYF
- TRBJ2-5 TRBV6-6 14 CASSYETGWETQYF
medium-sized TRBJ2-7 TRBV20-1 13 CSASTGHSYEQYF
medium-sized TRBJ2-7 TRBV29-1 11 CSVEEDYEQYF
- TRBJ2-7 TRBV29-1 14 CSVSPSGSSYEQYF
medium-sized TRBJ2-1 TRBV11-2 13 CASSGGARDEQFF
- TRBJ2-7 TRBV20-1 11 CSARGGYEQYF